These 4 T cell receptor beta chains were sequenced from one sample in a study of T cell responses to AZD1222 COVID-19 vaccine. Repertoires were generated with immunoSEQ multiplex PCR, while TCRdb's copy carries only in-frame clones and drops some. The sample lists roughly 100,000 clones; 85% to 90% were seen once. Source: peripheral blood, taken on day 0 of AZD1222 vaccination. The receptors shown here come from an adult in good health.

This CDR3 is CASSEALQSRVPQPQHF. DNA for the CDR3: TGTGCCAGCAGTGAAGCGCTTCAGAGCAGGGTCCCTCAGCCCCAGCATTTT. This chain links TRBV6-1 with TRBJ1-5; D may be TRBD1 (5 bases). The CDR3 runs to 17 residues. Germline-derived CDR1 and CDR2 are MNHNS and SASEGT. The V gene lost 0 bases and the J gene lost 6 bases, with 18 bases spanning the gap.

This clone was seen once. The chain links TRBV6-5 to TRBJ2-5, with 11 bases that match TRBD1. The CDR3 runs 14 residues. Germline CDR1 is MNHEY and CDR2 is SVGAGI. V lost 6 bases, J lost 2 bases, and 2 bases stayed unmatched. The CDR3 coding sequence is TGTGCCAGCAGAGGACAGGGGGCTCAAGAGACCCAGTACTTC. This gives the protein CASRGQGAQETQYF.

The V and J genes are TRBV30 and TRBJ1-3; no definite D call. Germline values: CDR1 GTSNPN, CDR2 SVGIG (reference sequence). This CDR3 is 14 amino acids long. V lost 0 bases and J lost 0, with 6 bases in between. The CDR3 spells CAWSVERSGNTIYF. The CDR3 DNA reads as TGTGCCTGGAGTGTAGAGCGCTCTGGAAACACCATATATTTT.

The chain joins TRBV3-1 (or the pseudogene TRBV3-2) to TRBJ2-2, with D uncertain. This CDR3 comprises 11 residues. Germline lookup yields CDR1 LGHDT and CDR2 YNNKEL (reference sequence). V was trimmed by 3 bases and J by 9 bases, leaving 5 bases between them. This CDR3 reads CASSHSRELFF. The CDR3 DNA reads as TGTGCCAGCAGCCACTCCAGGGAGCTGTTTTTT.